This TCR beta chain is drawn from a study of blood T cell repertoires in COVID-19. Overall study: Acute-phase and convalescent COVID-19 samples originated in the United States, Italy and Spain. The analysed material was cDNA or gDNA that came from T cells, B-cell-depleted T cells, or PBMCs.

Original processing notes: Amplification with reference gene primers provided the estimates of nucleated cell counts. Profiled with immunoSEQ multiplex PCR; TCRdb holds only in-frame clones, not every one. V and J calls and clone size are those listed in that table; D and trimming were worked out from the DNA. Of about 160,000 clones listed, around four fifths are singletons. The CDR3 spans 12 residues. V was trimmed by 4 bases and J by 8 bases, leaving 11 bases between them. Germline CDR1 SGHRS, CDR2 YFSETQ. This TCR derives from a man between 65 and 85 years old with acute or convalescent COVID-19. The material sequenced was peripheral blood. The rearrangement joins TRBV5-1 to TRBJ2-3; TRBD1 is a possible D gene (6 bases). This chain's CDR3 is CASSRDTATQYF. CDR3 DNA: TGCGCCAGCAGCCGGGACACCGCTACGCAGTATTTT.